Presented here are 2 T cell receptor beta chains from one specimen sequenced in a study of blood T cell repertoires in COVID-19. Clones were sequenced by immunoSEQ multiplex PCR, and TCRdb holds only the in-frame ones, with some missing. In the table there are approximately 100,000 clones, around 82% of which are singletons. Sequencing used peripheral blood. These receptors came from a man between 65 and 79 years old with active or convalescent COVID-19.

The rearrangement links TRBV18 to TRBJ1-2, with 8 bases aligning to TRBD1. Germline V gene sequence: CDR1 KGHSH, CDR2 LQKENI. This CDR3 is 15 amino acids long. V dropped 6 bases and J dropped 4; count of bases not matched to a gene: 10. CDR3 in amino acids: CASSLSGQEGYGYTF. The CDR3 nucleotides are TGTGCCAGCTCTCTCTCGGGACAGGAGGGCTATGGCTACACCTTC.

Here the CDR3 reads CASSFVGGPSGNTIYF. For the CDR3, the DNA is TGTGCCAGCAGCTTCGTAGGGGGCCCCTCTGGAAACACCATATATTTT. This chain uses TRBV7-2 with TRBJ1-3; 7 bases line up with TRBD1. CDR1 SGHTA and CDR2 FQGNSA come from the germline V gene. The CDR3 runs to 16 residues. The J segment lost 0 bases and the V segment lost 3 bases, leaving 5 bases of the junction unmatched.